This T cell receptor (beta chain) was captured by sequencing in a study of prognosis after radiotherapy for stage I lung cancer. On this clonotype itself: The antigen is unknown.

Genomic DNA was subjected to two-round multiplex PCR for amplification of TCR beta CDR3. The authors ran first-round PCR with primers specific to each TRBV and TRBJ gene. TCRdb passed the multiplex PCR reads through MiXCR, listing each CDR3 protein once. The data show about 18,000 distinct CDR3 sequences, roughly 40% seen once. The CDR3 covers 15 residues. Trimming cost V 6 bases and J 4 bases, with 19 bases left between them. Germline lookup yields CDR1 MNHEY and CDR2 SVGEGT. Overall study results and limits: For the expanded TCR clones, whether they were tumor-specific was not determined. When patients developed distant metastases, their Shannon entropy after stereotactic body radiation therapy was lower. Clone counts measured for unique TCRs fell after stereotactic body radiation therapy, median approximately 10,000 versus 7,000.

The rearrangement joins TRBV6-2 or TRBV6-3 to TRBJ2-7; D perhaps matches TRBD1 (7 bases). The source material was PBMCs, sampled before or after stereotactic body radiation therapy (not recorded which). The sequence derives from a donor aged 50 or older with non-small cell lung cancer. The CDR3 here is CASSPPAGGWYEQYF. The CDR3 coding sequence is TGTGCCAGCAGCCCCCCCGCAGGGGGGTGGTACGAGCAGTACTTC.